Each of the 30 T cell receptor beta chains below was sequenced from the same sample in a study of cytomegalovirus exposure and HLA in healthy donors. With 60 Vbeta and 13 Jbeta primers, the PCR was carried out. Clones were read by immunoSEQ multiplex PCR, and TCRdb kept only the in-frame ones, dropping some. There are fewer than 50,000 clones in the sample; 55% to 75% occur only once, and 18% lies in the top ten. Source material: PBMCs. All receptors come from a man in his fifties or sixties in good health and CMV-seropositive.

The chain uses TRBV19 and TRBJ1-2; 7 positions match TRBD1. Per the germline V gene, CDR1 is LNHDA and CDR2 is SQIVND (reference sequence). After removal of 6 bases from V and 8 bases from J, the junction contained 9 bases not matched to a gene. CDR3 length: 13 residues. CDR3 loop: CASSRDSFGGYTF. In nucleotides, the CDR3 is TGTGCCAGTAGCCGGGACAGTTTTGGGGGCTACACCTTC.

This clone was seen only a few times. V gene TRBV30 combines with J gene TRBJ1-2; perhaps TRBD1 as D (6 bases). Germline V gene lookup returns CDR1 GTSNPN and CDR2 SVGIG (reference sequence). Trimming stripped 1 base from V and 6 bases from J, with 12 bases between. The length of the CDR3 is 13 residues. CDR3 sequence reads: CAWSEGTPNGYTF. The CDR3, as DNA: TGTGCCTGGAGTGAAGGGACACCTAATGGCTACACCTTC.

The gene calls are TRBV7-2 and TRBJ2-3; no clear D. V was clipped by 3 bases and J by 0 bases, with 7 bases between them. CDR1 and CDR2 from the germline V gene are SGHTA and FQGNSA. This CDR3 has 14 amino acids. In DNA form, the CDR3 reads TGTGCCAGCAGCTTCCAGACTAGCACAGATACGCAGTATTTT. Translating it yields CASSFQTSTDTQYF.

This chain links TRBV5-4 with TRBJ1-1; D may be TRBD1 (5 bases). The germline gives CDR1 SGHNT, CDR2 YYREEE (reference sequence). The CDR3 length is 13 residues. With 5 bases removed from V and 8 bases from J, the gap between germline ends came to 16 bases. Written as DNA, the CDR3 is TGTGCCAGCAGTCTGGCGGGGACGGGCGAAGCTTTCTTT. Its translation: CASSLAGTGEAFF.

The CDR3 loop is CASSRQPSTDTQYF. DNA for the CDR3: TGTGCCAGCAGCCGACAGCCTAGCACAGATACGCAGTATTTT. V gene TRBV7-2 combines with J gene TRBJ2-3, with D possibly TRBD1 on 5 matching bases. CDR1 and CDR2 (germline): SGHTA, FQGNSA. V was shortened by 5 bases and J by 0 bases, with 9 bases between the two germline ends. The CDR3 consists of 14 residues.

This rearrangement joins TRBV2 to TRBJ1-1; tentatively, D is TRBD1 (5 bases). CDR1 is SNHLY and CDR2 is FYNNEI in the germline V gene. V lost 6 bases and J 3 bases, leaving 14 bases between the germline ends. This CDR3 has 14 residues. CDR3 region: CASRTSGSYTEAFF. The DNA for the CDR3 is TGTGCCAGCAGGACATCAGGGTCGTACACTGAAGCTTTCTTT.

This clone was counted only a few times. V usage is TRBV7-6 and J usage is TRBJ2-2; 10 nucleotides agree with TRBD1. The CDR3 has 15 residues. The germline CDR1 and CDR2 sequences are SGHVS and FNYEAQ. V shed 3 bases, J shed 7 bases, and the junction held 5 bases outside the gene matches. CDR3 sequence: CASSFQTGGYGELFF. The CDR3 nucleotides are TGTGCCAGCAGCTTCCAGACAGGGGGCTACGGGGAGCTGTTTTTT.

V and J are TRBV6-6 and TRBJ1-3; 7 bases agree with TRBD1. Trimming removed 5 bases from V and 2 bases from J; junction bases left unmatched: 6. CDR1 is MNHNY and CDR2 is SVGAGI in the germline V gene (reference sequence). This CDR3 is built from 15 residues. Here the CDR3 reads CASSRQGWAGNTIYF. Here the CDR3 DNA reads TGTGCCAGCAGTCGACAGGGATGGGCTGGAAACACCATATATTTT.

The J gene is TRBJ2-5, the V gene TRBV7-2, with a tentative D call TRBD2 (6 bases). The CDR3 extends over 12 amino acids. V gave up 8 bases and J gave up 5 bases, with 12 bases separating them. CDR1 and CDR2 from the germline V gene are SGHTA and FQGNSA. The CDR3 region is CASAPRGETQYF. For the CDR3, the DNA is TGTGCCAGCGCTCCACGGGGGGAGACCCAGTACTTC.

The chain recombines TRBV7-2 with TRBJ1-1; D gene uncertain. Trimming cost V 1 base and J 1 base, with 4 bases left between them. Germline V gene data show CDR1 as SGHTA and CDR2 as FQGNSA. The length of the CDR3 is 13 residues. CDR3 residues: CASSLDSNTEAFF. Here the CDR3 DNA reads TGTGCCAGCAGCTTAGACTCGAACACTGAAGCTTTCTTT.

This clone is a singleton in its sample. The chain's CDR3 is CASSLYTDTQYF. The CDR3 nucleotides are TGTGCCAGCAGTCTGTACACAGATACGCAGTATTTT. The chain carries TRBV28 and TRBJ2-3; D is ambiguous. V lost 5 bases to trimming and J lost 2 bases, with 5 bases between them. The CDR3 has 12 amino acids. Germline CDR1 is MDHEN and CDR2 is SYDVKM.

This clone came up a few times. The chain combines TRBV6-1 with TRBJ1-2; D unresolved. Deletions cut 2 bases from V and 6 bases from J, with 13 bases between. There are 14 residues in the CDR3. Germline-derived CDR1 and CDR2 are MNHNS and SASEGT. CDR3 region: CASSEIWGEDGYTF. As DNA, the CDR3 is TGTGCCAGCAGTGAAATTTGGGGAGAGGATGGCTACACCTTC.

V and J are TRBV6-1 and TRBJ1-1, with D possibly being TRBD1 (6 bases). Germline loops: CDR1 MNHNS, CDR2 SASEGT. There are 15 residues in the CDR3. V was cut by 1 base and J by 5 bases, with 14 bases left in between. The CDR3 DNA follows: TGTGCCAGCAGTGAAGGGGGCAACAGGGAAACTGAAGCTTTCTTT. Protein product: CASSEGGNRETEAFF.

This sequence joins TRBV10-3 and TRBJ1-6, with 8 bases matching TRBD1. Germline values: CDR1 ENHRY, CDR2 SYGVKD. This CDR3 has 13 residues. Trimming at V came to 6 bases and at J to 9 bases, leaving 4 bases not matched to a gene. The chain's CDR3 is CAISPDRVSPLHF. CDR3 nucleotide sequence: TGTGCCATCAGCCCGGACAGGGTTTCACCCCTCCACTTT.

A few counts support this clone. The chain couples TRBV19 to TRBJ2-7; 8 bases map to TRBD1. This CDR3 has 14 amino acids. CDR1 LNHDA and CDR2 SQIVND come from the germline V gene (reference sequence). V was pared by 9 bases and J by 5 bases, with 12 bases of the junction left unmatched. CDR3: CASPDGQGLNEQYF. CDR3 sequence (DNA): TGTGCCAGCCCCGACGGACAGGGTCTAAACGAGCAGTACTTC.

V gene TRBV5-1 combines with J gene TRBJ1-5; no firm D call. The CDR3 length is 14 residues. V dropped 4 bases and J dropped 0 bases, with 8 bases sitting between them. Germline V CDR1 and CDR2: SGHRS, YFSETQ. DNA of the CDR3: TGCGCCAGCAGCCCGGACTATAGCAATCAGCCCCAGCATTTT. Protein: CASSPDYSNQPQHF.

This chain joins TRBV5-6 and TRBJ1-6; 8 bases are a match to TRBD1. Germline trimming cut 3 bases from V and 9 bases from J; bases unmatched to any gene: 5. Germline loops: CDR1 SGHDT, CDR2 YYEEEE. The CDR3 is 14 amino acids. CDR3 loop: CASSWTGQGSPLHF. In nucleotides, the CDR3 is TGTGCCAGCAGCTGGACAGGGCAGGGTTCACCCCTCCACTTT.

The chain carries TRBV29-1 and TRBJ2-5; 14 bases agree with TRBD2. After removal of 5 bases from V and 4 bases from J, the junction contained 3 bases not matched to a gene. This CDR3 contains 14 residues. Germline V gene sequence: CDR1 SQVTM, CDR2 ANQGSEA. CDR3 nucleotides: TGCAGCGTTCAGACTAGCGGGGGGGGAGAGACCCAGTACTTC. It codes for CSVQTSGGGETQYF.

This clone showed up just a few times. This rearrangement joins TRBV15 to TRBJ1-2; TRBD1 might be the D (6 bases). V lost 4 bases to trimming and J lost 6 bases, with 12 bases between them. The germline V gene has CDR1 LNHNV and CDR2 YYDKDF (reference sequence). The CDR3 has 13 amino acids. The CDR3: CATSTWTDDGYTF. The CDR3 coding sequence is TGTGCCACCAGCACTTGGACAGACGATGGCTACACCTTC.

The genes are TRBV19 and TRBJ1-1; TRBD1 matches 8 bases. CDR1 and CDR2 from the germline V gene are LNHDA and SQIVND (reference sequence). V trimming: 6 bases; J trimming: 2 bases; junction bases outside the gene matches: 5. The CDR3 length is 14 residues. This CDR3 reads CASRMTGVNTEAFF. The CDR3 nucleotides read TGTGCCAGTAGAATGACAGGGGTAAACACTGAAGCTTTCTTT.

This clone was seen a few times. The chain recombines TRBV6-5 with TRBJ2-7; D unresolved. The V gene's germline CDR1 is MNHEY and CDR2 SVGAGI. Trimming took off 0 bases at V and 3 bases at J, with 9 bases between the two ends. The CDR3 is made up of 14 amino acids. The CDR3 protein is CASSYSGDLYEQYF. CDR3 coding DNA: TGTGCCAGCAGTTACTCCGGAGACCTCTACGAGCAGTACTTC.

This chain links TRBV28 with TRBJ1-1; D perhaps matches TRBD1 (5 bases). The ends were cut back, 6 bases at V and 4 bases at J, with 15 bases in the middle. Germline CDR1 is MDHEN and CDR2 is SYDVKM. This CDR3 spans 14 amino acids. In nucleotides, the CDR3 is TGTGCCAGCAGCGCCGCAGGGTCGGGCACTGAAGCTTTCTTT. Its translation is CASSAAGSGTEAFF.

The CDR3 DNA follows: TGTGCCAGCAGCTCAGACAGGGGAGGGGGTGGCTACACCTTC. This gives the protein CASSSDRGGGGYTF. The gene calls are TRBV9 and TRBJ1-2, with 8 bases aligning to TRBD1. The CDR3 extends over 14 amino acids. Germline V CDR1 and CDR2: SGDLS, YYNGEE. V shed 4 bases, J shed 7 bases, and the junction held 9 bases outside the gene matches.

There are a few counts of this clone. The chain carries TRBV6-1 and TRBJ1-4; 9 bases match TRBD1. Germline-derived CDR1 and CDR2 are MNHNS and SASEGT. The CDR3 has 15 residues. The J segment lost 8 bases and the V segment lost 5 bases, leaving 9 bases of the junction unmatched. CDR3 bases: TGTGCCAGCAGTCTGACCGGGACAGGGCAAGAAAAACTGTTTTTT. Amino acid sequence: CASSLTGTGQEKLFF.

The J gene is TRBJ1-5, the V gene TRBV6-5, with 9 positions matching TRBD1. Germline assignment: CDR1 MNHEY and CDR2 SVGAGI. V shed 6 bases and J 6 bases; nucleotides not matched to a gene: 6. The length of the CDR3 is 14 residues. The CDR3 loop is CASRGQGGGQPQHF. CDR3 sequence (DNA): TGTGCCAGCAGGGGACAGGGCGGTGGTCAGCCCCAGCATTTT.

The chain recombines TRBV16 with TRBJ1-1; D gene uncertain. The germline V and J ends were trimmed by 4 bases and 3 bases, with 6 bases remaining between them. There are 12 residues in the CDR3. Germline V gene data show CDR1 as KGHSY and CDR2 as FQNENV. CDR3 nucleotide sequence: TGTGCCAGCAGCCCCTCGGACACTGAAGCTTTCTTT. It yields the protein CASSPSDTEAFF.

The gene calls are TRBV9 and TRBJ2-7; D gene ambiguous. The CDR3 covers 12 residues. The V and J ends lost 4 bases and 3 bases respectively, with 8 bases between them. In germline, CDR1 is SGDLS, CDR2 YYNGEE. CDR3 bases: TGTGCCAGCAGCCCCCCCATCTACGAGCAGTACTTC. This encodes CASSPPIYEQYF.

V is TRBV18 and J is TRBJ2-3; D unclear. The CDR3 length is 13 residues. The ends were cut back, 3 bases at V and 4 bases at J, with 8 bases in the middle. CDR1 is KGHSH, CDR2 LQKENI, per germline. CDR3 region: CASSPDTADTQYF. CDR3 nucleotide sequence: TGTGCCAGCTCACCTGACACGGCAGATACGCAGTATTTT.

The chain carries TRBV5-1 and TRBJ2-7, with 14 positions matching TRBD2. V dropped 3 bases and J dropped 0; count of bases not matched to a gene: 8. The CDR3 runs 18 residues. Per germline, CDR1 SGHRS and CDR2 YFSETQ. The CDR3 sequence: CASSSGLAGGRVSYEQYF. The CDR3 DNA reads as TGCGCCAGCAGCTCAGGACTAGCGGGGGGCCGTGTCTCCTACGAGCAGTACTTC.

This sequence joins TRBV6-1 and TRBJ2-7; 9 bases align to TRBD1. V shed 2 bases, J shed 3 bases, and the junction held 8 bases outside the gene matches. The CDR3 is 16 residues long. Germline V gene sequence: CDR1 MNHNS, CDR2 SASEGT. The CDR3 protein is CASSEIGTGRGYEQYF. Here the CDR3 DNA reads TGTGCCAGCAGTGAAATTGGGACAGGGAGAGGCTACGAGCAGTACTTC.